Sequencing of this TCR beta chain was carried out in a study of post-analysis software for immune sequencing data. On the study more broadly: Some patients lacked subtype; others had relapsing-remitting, secondary progressive or progressive-relapsing disease. Findings and limits, study-wide: Roughly 5 TRBV segments occurring more often in patients than controls included TRBV5-6, TRBV5-1 and TRBV20-1. The normalized Chao1 diversity of multiple sclerosis patients was significantly lower than that of controls. Samples from one preparation batch, clustered by F measure, grouped strongly together.

In the case of this clonotype: As yet, its antigen is unknown.

Germline V gene lookup returns CDR1 LGHDT and CDR2 YNNKEL (reference sequence). The CDR3 contains 13 residues. cDNA libraries for TCR beta contained unique molecular identifiers. Each batch of 1 to 10 million T cells produced around 460,000 cDNA molecules. TCRdb called the PCR reads again in MiXCR, with one record for every CDR3 protein. The sample consists of fewer than 700,000 distinct CDR3 sequences, around 40% of them appearing once. The receptor comes from a girl aged 5-17 years with multiple sclerosis. The specimen sequenced was blood. V gene TRBV3-1 combines with J gene TRBJ2-4; weak D call: TRBD1 (5 bases). The last part of the DNA fits TRBJ2-5 better; the J call may be wrong. CDR3 protein: CASSHAGSETQYF. CDR3 coding DNA: TGTGCCAGCAGCCACGCAGGGTCAGAGACCCAGTACTTC.